Listed below are T cell receptor beta chains from one sample, sequenced in a study of patients and donors after allogeneic stem cell transplantation. MiXCR, applied by TCRdb to the RT-PCR reads, yields one record per CDR3 protein. The table records roughly 250,000 distinct CDR3 sequences, approximately 14% of them present only once. Material for sequencing was blood, either unsorted or a sorted T cell fraction (not recorded which). The source is a human donor who was either an allogeneic HSCT recipient or a stem cell or donor lymphocyte infusion donor (not recorded which). It is not recorded whose cells these are; they may come from a transplant donor. Both conserved end residues are part of each CDR3. A D gene is named only where the DNA matches it firmly. Clone size, where shown, is once, few, many, or a class for clones that have expanded.

cdr3_nt	cdr3_aa	d_call	v_call	clone_size	j_call
TGTGCCAGCAGCCAAGACGGACTAGCGGGAGGCCGAGTTATGTCTGAGCAGTTCTTC	CASSQDGLAGGRVMSEQFF	TRBD2	TRBV4-2	few	TRBJ2-1
TGCAGCGTTGAAGTGGAGGCAGGGAACGGGAACACTGAAGCTTTCTTT	CSVEVEAGNGNTEAFF	NA	TRBV29-1	NA	TRBJ1-1
TGTGCTAGTGGTTTAAAGATCTCCACCGAAGCTTTCTTT	CASGLKISTEAFF	NA	TRBV12-5	NA	TRBJ1-1
TGTGCCAGTAGTACCCCATTTCAGGAAACCAACTATGGCTACACCTTC	CASSTPFQETNYGYTF	NA	TRBV19	few	TRBJ1-2
TGTGCCAGCAGCGAGCCCTCTGGAAACACCATATATTTT	CASSEPSGNTIYF	NA	TRBV7-6	many	TRBJ1-3
TGCGCCAGCAGCCACGCGTCCCGGGACAGGGGAGGAAAACTGTTTTTT	CASSHASRDRGGKLFF	TRBD1	TRBV4-1	NA	TRBJ1-4
TGTGCCAGCACCATAAGGGAGACCCAGTACTTC	CASTIRETQYF	NA	TRBV2	NA	TRBJ2-5
TGCAGTGCTAGAGTTGGGGGCGCCCGGGAGCAGTACTTC	CSARVGGAREQYF	NA	TRBV20-1	many	TRBJ2-7
TGTGCCAGCAGTTACACAGAAAGCTCTGGAAACACCATATATTTT	CASSYTESSGNTIYF	NA	TRBV6-5	many	TRBJ1-3
TGCAGCCTCACAGACAGGGACGGCTACACCTTC	CSLTDRDGYTF	TRBD1	TRBV29-1	many	TRBJ1-2
TGTGCCAGCAGCTTATCAATGGGACCCCAAGAGACCCAGTACTTC	CASSLSMGPQETQYF	NA	TRBV11-1	NA	TRBJ2-5
TGTGCCAGCAGCCCGGGGACGGCGGTCCAAGAGACCCAGTACTTC	CASSPGTAVQETQYF	NA	TRBV12-3/TRBV12-4	NA	TRBJ2-5
TGTGCCCTCGGGACAGGGGATCAGCCCCAGCATTTT	CALGTGDQPQHF	TRBD1	TRBV28	NA	TRBJ1-5
TGTGCCAGCAGCTCTGGACCAGGGACCCCCTACGAGCAGTACTTC	CASSSGPGTPYEQYF	NA	TRBV14	NA	TRBJ2-7
TGTGCCAGCAGCTTACGAAGTCAGGGGGCAGATACGCAGTATTTT	CASSLRSQGADTQYF	TRBD1	TRBV7-9	few	TRBJ2-3
TGCAGTGCTAGAGTCCCCGGCGCAGATACGCAGTATTTT	CSARVPGADTQYF	NA	TRBV20-1	few	TRBJ2-3
TGTGCCAGCAGCCTGTTAGCGGGACGAGATACGCAGTATTTT	CASSLLAGRDTQYF	TRBD2	TRBV11-2	many	TRBJ2-3
TGTGCCAGCACGCGCCGGGACATACACACCGGGGAGCTGTTTTTT	CASTRRDIHTGELFF	NA	TRBV27	few	TRBJ2-2
TGCAGCGTTGTTGGTACAGGGGCCAACACTGAAGCTTTCTTT	CSVVGTGANTEAFF	TRBD1	TRBV29-1	many	TRBJ1-1
TGTGCCAGGGACAGGGCCTACGGAGGCACTGAAGCTTTCTTT	CARDRAYGGTEAFF	TRBD1	TRBV2	NA	TRBJ1-1
TGCAGTGCTGAAGAGAACAGTGGGGAAAAACTGTTTTTT	CSAEENSGEKLFF	NA	TRBV20-1	NA	TRBJ1-4
TGTGCCAGCAGCTTGAGAGCGGGGGTCTACAATGAGCAGTTCTTC	CASSLRAGVYNEQFF	TRBD2	TRBV5-6	many	TRBJ2-1
TGTGCCAGCAGCGAACCCCTTACCCAGTACTTC	CASSEPLTQYF	NA	TRBV2	NA	TRBJ2-5
TGTGCCAGCAGTTTAGCGGGAGTAGTCCCAGAGACCCAGTACTTC	CASSLAGVVPETQYF	TRBD2	TRBV27	NA	TRBJ2-5
TGTGCCACCAGCAGAGATCGGATCCAGGGGGCGATGGAGAATGAGCAGTTCTTC	CATSRDRIQGAMENEQFF	TRBD1	TRBV15	NA	TRBJ2-1
TGTGCCAGTAGTACGACAGCGGATGCCACTGAAGCTTTCTTT	CASSTTADATEAFF	NA	TRBV19	NA	TRBJ1-1
TGTGCCATCAGTGAGTCGACAGGGGGTACAATCCAGTTCTTC	CAISESTGGTIQFF	TRBD1	TRBV10-3	many	TRBJ2-1
TGTGCCAGCACAGGGGGGGGTCGTTACGAGCAGTACTTC	CASTGGGRYEQYF	NA	TRBV12-3/TRBV12-4	many	TRBJ2-7
TGTGCCAGCAGCCAGGCGTATAGCAATCAGCCCCAGCATTTT	CASSQAYSNQPQHF	NA	TRBV3-1	few	TRBJ1-5